This is a list of T cell receptor beta chains from one sample in a study of T cells in Graves' hyperthyroidism and ophthalmopathy. TCRdb reprocessed the multiplex PCR reads with MiXCR, giving one entry per CDR3 protein. The table includes around 580,000 distinct CDR3 sequences, 16% detected once. The sequencing input was blood. These receptors came from a woman aged 18-30 years with Graves' hyperthyroidism. Both conserved end residues are part of each CDR3. D genes are given only for firm matches. Not every row has a clone size; where given, it reads once, few, many or a size class.

v_gene,j_gene,abundance,d_gene,CDR3aa,CDR3nt
TRBV7-9,TRBJ2-4,.,TRBD1,CASSSGTTGGPSKNIQYF,TGTGCCAGCAGCTCGGGAACTACAGGGGGCCCTTCCAAAAACATTCAGTACTTC
TRBV7-9,TRBJ1-1,.,.,CASSLKVRTEAFF,TGTGCCAGCAGCTTAAAGGTGCGGACTGAAGCTTTCTTT
TRBV5-6,TRBJ1-3,.,TRBD1,CASSLAGQGYGNTIYF,TGTGCCAGCAGCTTGGCGGGACAGGGATATGGAAACACCATATATTTT
TRBV28,TRBJ2-7,many,.,CASSSATDRLYEQYF,TGTGCCAGCAGCTCGGCGACCGACAGACTCTACGAGCAGTACTTC
TRBV12-3/TRBV12-4,TRBJ2-3,many,TRBD2,CATTGGLADTDTQYF,TGTGCCACCACTGGAGGACTAGCGGACACAGATACGCAGTATTTT
TRBV19,TRBJ2-3,few,.,CASSVEGDTQYF,TGTGCCAGTAGTGTCGAGGGAGATACGCAGTATTTT
TRBV20-1,TRBJ1-3,many,.,CSASKGQNSGNTIYF,TGCAGTGCTAGTAAGGGGCAGAACTCTGGAAACACCATATATTTT
TRBV12-3/TRBV12-4,TRBJ1-2,many,.,CASSLSNIGYGYTF,TGTGCCAGCAGTTTATCAAACATCGGCTATGGCTACACCTTC
TRBV20-1,TRBJ2-3,many,.,CSARGARSTDTQYF,TGCAGTGCTAGAGGAGCTAGGAGCACAGATACGCAGTATTTT
TRBV12-3/TRBV12-4,TRBJ2-7,many,TRBD2,CASSAPKTSGGYYEQYF,TGTGCCAGCAGTGCCCCAAAGACTAGCGGGGGGTACTACGAGCAGTACTTC
TRBV6-5,TRBJ2-5,.,TRBD1,CASSYQGQGFQETQYF,TGTGCCAGCAGTTACCAGGGACAGGGATTCCAAGAGACCCAGTACTTC
TRBV13,TRBJ2-7,many,.,CASSHHSTSSYEQYF,TGTGCCAGCAGCCACCACAGTACGAGCTCCTACGAGCAGTACTTC
TRBV25-1,TRBJ1-2,.,.,CASSEIRGAGDTFGYTF,TGTGCCAGCAGTGAAATACGGGGGGCAGGGGACACCTTTGGCTACACCTTC
TRBV20-1,TRBJ1-2,many,TRBD1,CSAIGQGAPLDGRGYTF,TGCAGTGCTATCGGACAGGGGGCGCCTTTGGATGGCCGTGGCTACACCTTC
TRBV2,TRBJ2-4,few,.,CASSVDSQNIQYF,TGTGCCAGCAGTGTTGACAGTCAAAACATTCAGTACTTC
TRBV28,TRBJ2-5,.,.,CASSFSQGYQETQYF,TGTGCCAGCAGTTTCTCACAGGGCTACCAAGAGACCCAGTACTTC
TRBV2,TRBJ2-7,many,.,CASMSGSYEQYF,TGTGCCAGCATGAGTGGGTCCTACGAGCAGTACTTC
TRBV7-9,TRBJ2-3,.,.,CASSFRVEKTDTQYF,TGTGCCAGCAGCTTCCGGGTCGAAAAAACAGATACGCAGTATTTT
TRBV3-1,TRBJ2-7,few,TRBD1,CASSRRQGRGYEQYF,TGTGCCAGCAGCCGAAGACAGGGTAGGGGCTACGAGCAGTACTTC
TRBV7-2,TRBJ1-5,few,.,CASSQVLGFGGGYQPQHF,TGCGCCAGCAGCCAAGTTCTGGGGTTCGGGGGAGGATATCAGCCCCAGCATTTT
TRBV12-3/TRBV12-4,TRBJ2-5,few,.,CASSLLFSETQYF,TGTGCCAGCAGTTTACTGTTCTCGGAGACCCAGTACTTC
TRBV29-1,TRBJ2-1,few,TRBD2,CSGGTSGDNEQFF,TGCAGCGGCGGGACTAGCGGAGACAATGAGCAGTTCTTC
TRBV6-1,TRBJ2-7,few,.,CASRPTGSGEQYF,TGTGCCAGCAGGCCAACAGGGTCGGGCGAGCAGTACTTC
TRBV6-1,TRBJ2-7,.,TRBD1,CASSRDWDRGSDEQYF,TGTGCCAGCAGCCGAGACTGGGACAGGGGTTCTGACGAGCAGTACTTC
TRBV5-1,TRBJ1-1,many,.,CASSLVGGLNTEAFF,TGTGCCAGCAGTTTAGTCGGGGGGCTGAACACTGAAGCTTTCTTT
TRBV18,TRBJ1-4,many,.,CASSLQGAGEEKLFF,TGTGCCAGCTCATTGCAGGGTGCCGGCGAGGAAAAACTGTTTTTT
TRBV5-4,TRBJ2-1,few,TRBD1,CASSFRGQGSYNEQFF,TGTGCCAGCAGCTTCAGGGGGCAGGGCTCCTACAATGAGCAGTTCTTC
TRBV19,TRBJ1-1,few,.,CASSGAWGNTEAFF,TGTGCCAGTAGTGGAGCATGGGGGAACACTGAAGCTTTCTTT
TRBV12-3/TRBV12-4,TRBJ2-5,many,TRBD2,CASSSWSGRAGETQYF,TGTGCCAGCAGTTCGTGGAGCGGGAGGGCCGGGGAGACCCAGTACTTC
TRBV6-1,TRBJ1-1,many,.,CASSLGRINTEAFF,TGTGCCAGCAGTCTGGGACGGATCAACACTGAAGCTTTCTTT
TRBV15,TRBJ1-3,few,.,CATSPPVGSGNTIYF,TGTGCCACCAGCCCCCCGGTTGGCTCTGGAAACACCATATATTTT
TRBV27,TRBJ2-7,many,.,CASSLISSYEQYF,TGTGCCAGCAGTCTTATAAGCTCCTACGAGCAGTACTTC
TRBV20-1,TRBJ1-1,.,TRBD1,CSATRTGTMNTEAFF,TGCAGTGCTACCCGGACAGGGACCATGAACACTGAAGCTTTCTTT
TRBV5-1,TRBJ1-1,.,.,CASRPIPNTEAFF,TGCGCCAGCAGACCTATTCCGAACACTGAAGCTTTCTTT
TRBV27,TRBJ2-1,many,.,CASNPSRKGEQFF,TGTGCCAGCAATCCCTCAAGGAAGGGTGAGCAGTTCTTC
TRBV6-2/TRBV6-3,TRBJ2-1,many,TRBD2,CASSGGGTFPYNEQFF,TGTGCCAGCAGTGGGGGAGGGACTTTCCCCTACAATGAGCAGTTCTTC
TRBV2,TRBJ2-3,many,TRBD2,CASSKLAGGTDTQYF,TGTGCCAGTTCCAAACTAGCGGGGGGCACAGATACGCAGTATTTT
TRBV7-2,TRBJ2-6,few,TRBD2,CASSKGLAGGGANVLTF,TGTGCCAGCAGCAAGGGACTAGCGGGGGGGGGGGCCAACGTCCTGACTTTC
TRBV30,TRBJ1-2,.,.,CAWRGRGYGYTF,TGTGCCTGGAGGGGGAGGGGCTATGGCTACACCTTC
TRBV4-2,TRBJ2-5,.,.,CASSQEGRGETRYF,TGTGCCAGCAGCCAAGAGGGCAGGGGAGAGACCCGGTACTTC
TRBV12-5,TRBJ2-7,.,TRBD2,CASGFGAGGPYEQYF,TGTGCTAGTGGTTTTGGGGCGGGGGGTCCCTACGAGCAGTACTTC
TRBV19,TRBJ1-3,.,.,CASSISGIGNTIYF,TGTGCCAGTAGTATTTCTGGGATTGGAAACACCATATATTTT
TRBV29-1,TRBJ2-5,many,TRBD2,CSAYLRVAGVQETQYF,TGCAGCGCTTACCTGCGGGTAGCGGGGGTCCAAGAGACCCAGTACTTC
TRBV10-3,TRBJ2-7,few,.,CAISESAQGVGYEQYF,TGTGCCATCAGTGAGTCGGCACAGGGAGTCGGCTACGAGCAGTACTTC
TRBV7-9,TRBJ2-7,many,.,CASSLALLEQYF,TGTGCCAGCAGCTTAGCACTTCTAGAGCAGTACTTC
TRBV9,TRBJ2-1,.,TRBD1,CASSAGDRGEQFF,TGTGCCAGCAGCGCCGGCGACAGGGGTGAGCAGTTCTTC
TRBV20-1,TRBJ2-3,.,.,CSASGGGTSTDTQYF,TGCAGTGCTAGCGGAGGGGGGACTAGCACAGATACGCAGTATTTT
TRBV6-1,TRBJ2-5,few,.,CASSDSVMGVIGETQYF,TGTGCCAGCAGTGATTCCGTTATGGGGGTTATAGGAGAGACCCAGTACTTC
TRBV4-1,TRBJ2-3,many,TRBD2,CASSQASGRAADTQYF,TGCGCCAGCAGCCAAGCTAGCGGGAGGGCGGCAGATACGCAGTATTTT
TRBV5-1,TRBJ2-1,.,TRBD1,CASRQGQGEIYEQFF,TGCGCCAGCCGGCAGGGACAGGGAGAAATCTACGAGCAGTTCTTC
TRBV29-1,TRBJ1-5,.,.,CSVVRQGTAGNQPQHF,TGCAGCGTTGTGAGACAAGGGACCGCGGGAAATCAGCCCCAGCATTTT
TRBV2,TRBJ1-5,few,.,CASSEVLTAPNQPQHF,TGTGCCAGCAGTGAAGTTCTGACAGCCCCCAATCAGCCCCAGCATTTT
TRBV28,TRBJ2-2,many,.,CASSLYTSALGANTGELFF,TGTGCCAGCAGTTTATATACCAGCGCCCTAGGCGCGAACACCGGGGAGCTGTTTTTT
TRBV20-1,TRBJ1-5,.,.,CSARTGSHSNQPQHF,TGCAGTGCTAGGACGGGGAGCCATAGCAATCAGCCCCAGCATTTT
TRBV15,TRBJ1-6,many,.,CATSRAFTGNSPLHF,TGTGCCACCAGCAGAGCATTTACAGGGAATTCACCCCTCCACTTT
TRBV11-2,TRBJ2-1,few,TRBD2,CASSFSLAGAYSYNEQFF,TGTGCCAGCAGCTTTTCTCTAGCGGGGGCCTACTCCTACAATGAGCAGTTCTTC
TRBV6-1,TRBJ2-1,.,TRBD2,CASGGLAGFYNEQFF,TGTGCCAGCGGCGGGCTAGCGGGATTTTACAATGAGCAGTTCTTC